This TCR beta chain was captured in a study of T-cell reconstitution after alpha-beta-depleted transplantation in children. Study-level findings and limits: At day 60, the high TCRbeta diversity found in some patients originated from recipient T cells and thymic progenitors that had survived. Several hundred rapidly expanded clones from non-depleted graft cells reportedly supplied alpha-beta T cells about two months post-transplant. T-cell counts and diversity at one year post-transplant came mainly from newly produced T cells.

The CDR3 length is 14 residues. The V end was cut by 5 bases, the J end by 3 bases, with 11 bases between. Per the germline V gene, CDR1 is LGHDT and CDR2 is YNNKEL (reference sequence). A few counts support this clonotype. Its cognate antigen is unknown. Unique molecular identifiers were incorporated into the prepared TCRbeta library. Each CDR3 protein gets one entry after TCRdb re-called the PCR reads with MiXCR. This sample carries about 980,000 distinct CDR3 sequences, under 30% of them seen once, and the ten largest clones take about 28%. The source is a boy in the first two years of life who had a stem cell transplant for SCID, so the T cells may come from the graft donor. The chain uses TRBV3-1 and TRBJ2-1; D is possibly TRBD2 (6 bases). Sequences were derived from PBMCs, mostly from graft donor cells, sampled 360 days after TCRalphabeta/CD19-depleted stem cell transplant. As DNA, the CDR3 is TGTGCCAGCAGCACCGGGAGTAACTACAATGAGCAGTTCTTC. The encoded protein is CASSTGSNYNEQFF.